Sequencing of this TCR beta chain was carried out in a study of control samples from healthy donors and cancer patients. This CDR3 contains 14 residues. The germline gives CDR1 LNHDA, CDR2 SQIVND (reference sequence). Trimming took 1 base from V and 0 from J; bases not matched to a gene: 0. Measured with immunoSEQ multiplex PCR; TCRdb has only the in-frame clones, and not every one. The table records roughly 150,000 clones, roughly 93% of them present only once. The TCR was taken from a middle-aged man in good health. This sequence joins TRBV19 and TRBJ2-7, with 7 bases matching TRBD1. Sequenced: blood. CDR3 protein: CASSIGQGSYEQYF. The CDR3 coding sequence is TGTGCCAGTAGTATAGGACAGGGCTCCTACGAGCAGTACTTC.